Below are 12 T cell receptor beta chains sequenced from a single sample in a study of response to subunit inactivated influenza vaccine (dated 2018 in TCRdb). The library was generated by RT-PCR. The sequencer listed for this sample is Illumina HiSeq 2500. The raw public reads went through TCRdb reprocessing: fastp at Q25, MiXCR clone calling, in-frame beta chains kept. Every CDR3 protein is listed once, alongside the most common genes and DNA of its rows. In all, the sample holds around 790,000 distinct CDR3 sequences, and 21% of those were seen once. Approximately 10% of the sample belongs to the ten largest clones. Material: PBMCs from blood, obtained roughly 5 days after vaccination. The receptors shown here come from a man over 45 who received an inactivated influenza vaccine. Donor details come from another sample of the same person, matched by shared clones.

V is TRBV29-1 and J is TRBJ2-6, with 14 bases identical to TRBD2. This CDR3 is built from 17 residues. CDR1 and CDR2 from the germline V gene are SQVTM and ANQGSEA. J was trimmed by 3 bases and V by 6 bases; bases with no gene match: 7. Here the CDR3 reads CSVGGLAGVGGANVLTF. CDR3 nucleotide sequence: TGCAGCGTGGGGGGACTAGCGGGAGTCGGTGGGGCCAACGTCCTGACTTTC.

The chain employs TRBV3-1 and TRBJ1-2, with D perhaps TRBD1 (5 bases). Trimming took 3 bases from V and 7 from J, leaving 15 bases between them. The CDR3 extends over 14 amino acids. The germline gives CDR1 LGHDT, CDR2 YNNKEL (reference sequence). The CDR3 sequence is CASSHLTAPSGYTF. The CDR3 DNA reads TGTGCCAGCAGCCACCTGACAGCCCCCTCTGGCTACACCTTC.

This chain links TRBV7-2 with TRBJ1-6, with D maybe TRBD1 (6 bases). Trimming stripped 4 bases from V and 0 bases from J, with 10 bases between. Germline loops: CDR1 SGHTA, CDR2 FQGNSA. The CDR3 covers 16 residues. The CDR3 region is CASSWTESSYNSPLHF. DNA of the CDR3: TGTGCCAGCAGCTGGACAGAGAGCTCCTATAATTCACCCCTCCACTTT. Based on the CDR3 plus reference TRBV7-2 and TRBJ1-6, the full variable domain is GAGVSQSPSNKVTEKGKDVELRCDPISGHTALYWYRQSLGQGLEFLIYFQGNSAPDKSGLPSDRFSAERTGGSVSTLTIQRTQQEDSAVYLCASSWTESSYNSPLHFGNGTRLTVT.

The rearrangement links TRBV5-1 to TRBJ2-7, with 9 bases aligning to TRBD2. There are 15 residues in the CDR3. Germline assignment: CDR1 SGHRS and CDR2 YFSETQ. Trimming cost V 3 bases and J 2 bases; bases outside gene matches: 6. CDR3 nucleotide sequence: TGCGCCAGCAGCTACGGGACTAGCAGAGCCTACGAGCAGTACTTC. Translating it yields CASSYGTSRAYEQYF. Filled out from reference TRBV5-1 and TRBJ2-7, the complete variable domain reads KAGVTQTPRYLIKTRGQQVTLSCSPISGHRSVSWYQQTPGQGLQFLFEYFSETQRNKGNFPGRFSGRQFSNSRSEMNVSTLELGDSALYLCASSYGTSRAYEQYFGPGTRLTVT.

The V and J genes are TRBV4-2 and TRBJ1-1; D remains ambiguous. Trimming pared 1 base from V and 1 base from J, leaving 13 bases between. The CDR3 loop spans 16 amino acids. Germline V gene lookup returns CDR1 LGHNA and CDR2 YNFKEQ. CDR3 bases: TGTGCCAGCAGCCAAGCTTTCTGGCAGGCGAACACTGAAGCTTTCTTT. Translating it yields CASSQAFWQANTEAFF.

This clonotype was detected only a few times. The CDR3: CASRSPDSGYTF. The CDR3 DNA follows: TGTGCCAGCAGGAGTCCGGACAGTGGCTACACCTTC. The rearrangement joins TRBV7-9 to TRBJ1-2; D might be TRBD1 (6 bases). CDR3 length: 12 residues. In germline, CDR1 is SEHNR, CDR2 FQNEAQ (reference sequence). Between the trimmed V and J ends, which lost 6 bases and 7 bases, there was a span of 12 bases. Supplemented by reference TRBV7-9 and TRBJ1-2, the full variable domain reads DTGVSQNPRHKITKRGQNVTFRCDPISEHNRLYWYRQTLGQGPEFLTYFQNEAQLEKSRLLSDRFSAERPKGSFSTLEIQRTEQGDSAMYLCASRSPDSGYTFGSGTRLTVV.

V gene TRBV12-3 or TRBV12-4 combines with J gene TRBJ1-2; D ambiguous. The CDR3 is made up of 13 amino acids. V lost 1 base to trimming and J lost 4 bases, with 7 bases between them. This CDR3 is CASSLEQAYGYTF. In nucleotides, the CDR3 is TGTGCCAGCAGTTTAGAGCAGGCCTATGGCTACACCTTC.

This clonotype was seen only a few times. V and J are TRBV6-5 and TRBJ1-5, with D possibly TRBD1 on 6 matching bases. Trimming stripped 4 bases from V and 9 bases from J, with 13 bases between. The length of the CDR3 is 13 residues. Per germline, CDR1 MNHEY and CDR2 SVGAGI. For the CDR3, the DNA is TGTGCCAGCAGTTCCGCAGGGGTTGGGCCCCAGCATTTT. Amino acid sequence: CASSSAGVGPQHF.

The V and J genes are TRBV28 and TRBJ2-7; D uncertain. Trimming shortened V by 3 bases and J by 7 bases, and 10 bases separated the two germline ends. Germline loops: CDR1 MDHEN, CDR2 SYDVKM. This CDR3 is 12 amino acids long. CDR3 in amino acids: CASSFVTWEQYF. The CDR3 DNA sequence: TGTGCCAGCAGTTTTGTAACCTGGGAGCAGTACTTC.

The CDR3 region is CASSSGLAGFGEQFF. The DNA for the CDR3 is TGTGCCAGCAGTTCCGGACTAGCGGGTTTTGGGGAGCAGTTCTTC. The rearrangement links TRBV12-3 or TRBV12-4 to TRBJ2-1, with 11 bases identical to TRBD2. V lost 4 bases and J lost 10; bases outside the gene matches: 9. This CDR3 contains 15 residues.

This sequence joins TRBV4-3 and TRBJ2-5; D remains unclear. This CDR3 spans 15 amino acids. Trimming pared 1 base from V and 1 base from J, leaving 10 bases between. Germline CDR1 reads LGHNA; CDR2 reads YSLEER. CDR3 nucleotide sequence: TGCGCCAGCAGCCAAGCATGGACGAGCCAAGAGACCCAGTACTTC. This encodes CASSQAWTSQETQYF.

This clonotype was seen more than once but under ten times. This chain uses TRBV6-5 with TRBJ2-3, with 10 nucleotides matching TRBD2. Germline values: CDR1 MNHEY, CDR2 SVGAGI. The CDR3 extends over 17 amino acids. The ends lost 2 bases at V and 5 bases at J; junction bases unmatched: 10. The CDR3 spells CASSYTPAGGPGDTQYF. Written as DNA, the CDR3 is TGTGCCAGCAGTTACACACCAGCGGGAGGGCCCGGAGATACGCAGTATTTT.